This T cell receptor beta chain was sequenced during a study of naive and memory T cell subsets. Study-level findings and limits: From naive to CM, EM and EMRA, diversity decreased and Gini increased. Possibly reflecting memory cells re-expressing CD45RA, a few larger clonotypes occurred in naive repertoires, especially CD8.

About this clonotype itself: No antigen is known for it.

Germline V gives CDR1 DFQATT, CDR2 SNEGSKA (reference sequence). Deletions cut 3 bases from V and 13 bases from J, with 25 bases between. This CDR3 is built from 14 residues. An equimolar mix of two oligonucleotides served as the beta constant-region primer for TRBC1 and TRBC2. Ligated cDNA was amplified by four rounds of PCR with nested alpha and beta constant-region primers and SP2. TCRdb called the UMI-ligation and nested PCR reads again in MiXCR, with one record for every CDR3 protein. The data show 150,000 or so distinct CDR3 sequences, approximately 24% seen once. This chain connects TRBV20-1 to TRBJ2-7; D possibly corresponds to TRBD1 (7 bases). The specimen was naive CD4+ T cells from blood. This receptor was identified in a human donor in good health. CDR3 DNA sequence: TGCAGTGCTAGCGGGGGACAGTTACCTACGAGTCATTACTTC. It encodes CSASGGQLPTSHYF.